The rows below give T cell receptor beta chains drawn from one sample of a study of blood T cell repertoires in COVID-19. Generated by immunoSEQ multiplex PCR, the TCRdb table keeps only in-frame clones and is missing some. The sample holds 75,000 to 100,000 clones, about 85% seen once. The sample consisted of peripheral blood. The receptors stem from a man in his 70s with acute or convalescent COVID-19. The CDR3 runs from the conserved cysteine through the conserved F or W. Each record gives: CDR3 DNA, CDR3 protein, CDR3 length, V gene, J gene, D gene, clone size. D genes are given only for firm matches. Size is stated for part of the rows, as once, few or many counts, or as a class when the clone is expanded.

CDR3 DNA: TGTGCCAGCAGTCCTCGGACAGGTCGGATCAATCAGCCCCAGCATTTT
CDR3 protein: CASSPRTGRINQPQHF
CDR3 length: 16
V gene: TRBV11-2
J gene: TRBJ1-5
D gene: TRBD1
clone size: .

CDR3 DNA: TGTGCCACCAGCTCACTAGGGACAGGGGGCACAGATACGCAGTATTTT
CDR3 protein: CATSSLGTGGTDTQYF
CDR3 length: 16
V gene: TRBV15
J gene: TRBJ2-3
D gene: TRBD1
clone size: .

CDR3 DNA: TGTGCCAGCAGCGTAGGTAGGCGGGGAACGTACAATGAGCAGTTCTTC
CDR3 protein: CASSVGRRGTYNEQFF
CDR3 length: 16
V gene: TRBV9
J gene: TRBJ2-1
D gene: .
clone size: .

CDR3 DNA: TGTGCCAGCAGCGTACAGGGGGAGCGCACTGAAGCTTTCTTT
CDR3 protein: CASSVQGERTEAFF
CDR3 length: 14
V gene: TRBV9
J gene: TRBJ1-1
D gene: TRBD1
clone size: .

CDR3 DNA: TGTGCCAGCTCACCACTGGAGGATGGCTACACCTTC
CDR3 protein: CASSPLEDGYTF
CDR3 length: 12
V gene: TRBV18
J gene: TRBJ1-2
D gene: .
clone size: .

CDR3 DNA: TGTGCCAGCAGTTACTTGCGGGGGGCCGTTACCGGGGAGCTGTTTTTT
CDR3 protein: CASSYLRGAVTGELFF
CDR3 length: 16
V gene: TRBV6-2/TRBV6-3
J gene: TRBJ2-2
D gene: TRBD2
clone size: .

CDR3 DNA: TGCGCCAGCGGGCCACAGGTTTCCTCCTACGAGCAGTACTTC
CDR3 protein: CASGPQVSSYEQYF
CDR3 length: 14
V gene: TRBV5-1
J gene: TRBJ2-7
D gene: .
clone size: .

CDR3 DNA: TGTGCCAGCAGCCCCCTCGGCGGGGAGCAGTACTTC
CDR3 protein: CASSPLGGEQYF
CDR3 length: 12
V gene: TRBV7-6
J gene: TRBJ2-7
D gene: .
clone size: few

CDR3 DNA: TGTGCCAGCAGCCGATCCGACAGGAACACTGAAGCTTTCTTT
CDR3 protein: CASSRSDRNTEAFF
CDR3 length: 14
V gene: TRBV3-1/TRBV3-2
J gene: TRBJ1-1
D gene: .
clone size: .

CDR3 DNA: TGTGCCAGCAGTGATTTTCAGGGGAGTCTCAGAGAGCAGTTCTTC
CDR3 protein: CASSDFQGSLREQFF
CDR3 length: 15
V gene: TRBV28
J gene: TRBJ2-1
D gene: .
clone size: .

CDR3 DNA: TGTGCCAGCAGGCCGGACAGGTCCAATTCACCCCTCCACTTT
CDR3 protein: CASRPDRSNSPLHF
CDR3 length: 14
V gene: TRBV28
J gene: TRBJ1-6
D gene: TRBD1
clone size: .

CDR3 DNA: TGTGCCAGCAGGACTAGCGCAAACAATGAGCAGTTCTTC
CDR3 protein: CASRTSANNEQFF
CDR3 length: 13
V gene: TRBV13
J gene: TRBJ2-1
D gene: TRBD2
clone size: .

CDR3 DNA: TGTGCCAGCAGATCTATCGAAGGCTACACCTTC
CDR3 protein: CASRSIEGYTF
CDR3 length: 11
V gene: TRBV6-5
J gene: TRBJ1-2
D gene: .
clone size: .